This TCR beta chain was obtained from a study of blood T cell repertoires in COVID-19. About the study: COVID-19 samples from acute and convalescent phases originated in the United States, Italy and Spain. The analysed material was cDNA or gDNA that came from T cells, B-cell-depleted T cells, or PBMCs.

Source study methods: Researchers report that nucleated cell counts were estimated from reference gene primer amplification. The data were produced by immunoSEQ multiplex PCR, yet TCRdb's version contains in-frame clones alone and is incomplete. The V and J calls and clone size were taken over from that table, and D and trimming were inferred from the DNA. The data contain around 250,000 clones, around 84% of them singletons. The V end was cut by 6 bases, the J end by 0 bases, with 12 bases between. The germline CDR1 and CDR2 sequences are SNHLY and FYNNEI. This CDR3 is built from 15 residues. This receptor was identified in a woman aged 50 to 60 who had been exposed to COVID-19. The sequencing input was PBMCs or T cells enriched from blood (not recorded which). The chain combines TRBV2 with TRBJ2-4; D might be TRBD1 (5 bases). The CDR3 loop reads CASRVQGAAKNIQYF. In nucleotides, the CDR3 is TGTGCCAGCAGGGTTCAGGGTGCAGCCAAAAACATTCAGTACTTC.